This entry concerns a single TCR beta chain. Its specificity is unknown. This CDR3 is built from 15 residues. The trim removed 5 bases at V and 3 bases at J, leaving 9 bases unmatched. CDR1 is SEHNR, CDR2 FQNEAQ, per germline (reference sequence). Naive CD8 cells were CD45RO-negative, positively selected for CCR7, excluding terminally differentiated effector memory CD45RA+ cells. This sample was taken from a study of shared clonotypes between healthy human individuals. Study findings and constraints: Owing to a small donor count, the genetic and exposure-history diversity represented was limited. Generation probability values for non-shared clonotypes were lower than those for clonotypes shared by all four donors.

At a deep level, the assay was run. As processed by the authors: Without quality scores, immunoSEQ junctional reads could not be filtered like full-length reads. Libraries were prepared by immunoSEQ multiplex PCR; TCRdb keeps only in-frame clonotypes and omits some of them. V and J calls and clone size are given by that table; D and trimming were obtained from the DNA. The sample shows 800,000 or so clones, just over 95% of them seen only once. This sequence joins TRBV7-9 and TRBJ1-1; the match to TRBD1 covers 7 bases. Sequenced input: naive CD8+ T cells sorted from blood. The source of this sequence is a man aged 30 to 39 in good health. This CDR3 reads CASSLDRDGDTEAFF. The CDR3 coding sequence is TGTGCCAGCAGCCTCGACAGGGACGGAGACACTGAAGCTTTCTTT.